A selection of T cell receptor beta chains follows, all from one sample in a study of shared clonotypes between healthy human individuals. Assay used: immunoSEQ multiplex PCR; TCRdb lists only in-frame clones, some missing. The sample contains roughly 2 million clones, approximately 94% of which appear only once. Source material: naive CD8+ T cells sorted from blood. All receptors come from a young man in good health. CDR3s include the opening cysteine and the closing phenylalanine or tryptophan. Fields, in order: J gene, clone size, V gene, D gene, CDR3 DNA, CDR3 protein. D genes are given only for firm matches. Some rows mark clone size as missing; the rest say once, few, many or name a class of expanded clone.

>TRBJ2-3|.|TRBV21-1|.
TGTGCCAGCAGCAAAAGGTCCCCGGGCCTATCGACAGATACGCAGTATTTT
CASSKRSPGLSTDTQYF
>TRBJ1-5|once|TRBV27|TRBD1
TGTGCCAGCAGGGTACAGGGGGGCAATCAGCCCCAGCATTTT
CASRVQGGNQPQHF
>TRBJ2-3|.|TRBV7-9|.
TGTGCCAGCAGCTTAGATTGGGGCGGGACAGATACGCAGTATTTT
CASSLDWGGTDTQYF
>TRBJ1-1|.|TRBV9|.
TGTGCCAGCAGCCACAACGACAGGTCTGAAGCTTTCTTT
CASSHNDRSEAFF
>TRBJ1-2|once|TRBV7-9|TRBD1
TGTGCCAGCAGCTTAGCTACAGGGGACCTCTATGGCTACACCTTC
CASSLATGDLYGYTF
>TRBJ2-7|.|TRBV5-6|.
TGTGCCAGCAGCTTGGATTCACATACCCCCTACGAGCAGTACTTC
CASSLDSHTPYEQYF
>TRBJ2-1|.|TRBV19|.
TGTGCCAGTAGTCCAACCTTATACAATGAGCAGTTCTTC
CASSPTLYNEQFF
>TRBJ2-7|.|TRBV9|.
TGTGCCAGCAGCAGAGATGACTACGAGCAGTACTTC
CASSRDDYEQYF
>TRBJ1-5|.|TRBV6-1|TRBD1
TGTGCCAGCAGTGTCGCCCCACAGGGGTATCAGCCCCAGCATTTT
CASSVAPQGYQPQHF
>TRBJ2-7|.|TRBV7-8|TRBD2
TGTGCCAGCAGCTTAAGACTAGCGGGAGGGCCGGGGGTCTCCTACGAGCAGTACTTC
CASSLRLAGGPGVSYEQYF
>TRBJ2-1|.|TRBV28|.
TGTGCCAGCAGTTTTAGAGGGGCGGCCTACAATGAGCAGTTCTTC
CASSFRGAAYNEQFF
>TRBJ1-4|.|TRBV5-1|.
TGCGCCAGCAGCCCCGAGGGGGGCCTGGGTGAAAAACTGTTTTTT
CASSPEGGLGEKLFF
>TRBJ2-7|.|TRBV7-8|.
TGTGCCAGCAGCTTAGGTTCATACGAGCAGTACTTC
CASSLGSYEQYF
>TRBJ2-2|.|TRBV25-1|.
TGTGCCAGCAGTGAAGAGAGAGGCCTGAAAAACACCGGGGAGCTGTTTTTT
CASSEERGLKNTGELFF
>TRBJ2-3|.|TRBV6-6|.
TGTGCCAGCAGTCCTTGGCGGGCCACAGATACGCAGTATTTT
CASSPWRATDTQYF
>TRBJ1-5|.|TRBV15|.
TGTGCCACCAGCACACAGGGAGACGCCCAGCATTTT
CATSTQGDAQHF
>TRBJ2-2|.|TRBV18|TRBD1
TGTGCCAGCTCACCCGACAGGGTAACTATCGGCGGGGAGCTGTTTTTT
CASSPDRVTIGGELFF
>TRBJ2-5|.|TRBV7-9|TRBD1
TGTGCCAGCAGCCCACGGACAGGGGCAGCCCAAGAGACCCAGTACTTC
CASSPRTGAAQETQYF
>TRBJ2-7|.|TRBV7-9|TRBD1
TGTGCCAGCAGCCCCTCTGGGGACAGGGTAGGCGAGCAGTACTTC
CASSPSGDRVGEQYF
>TRBJ2-7|.|TRBV9|TRBD2
TGTGCCAGCAGCCCCGGGGGGGGTCCGATCTACGAGCAGTACTTC
CASSPGGGPIYEQYF
>TRBJ2-5|few|TRBV5-1|.
TGCGCCAGCAGCTTGGAGGGGGGCCAAGAGACCCAGTACTTC
CASSLEGGQETQYF
>TRBJ1-4|.|TRBV7-9|.
TGTGCCAGCAGCCCCCCTTTGGACTCTAATGAAAAACTGTTTTTT
CASSPPLDSNEKLFF
>TRBJ2-3|.|TRBV5-1|.
TGCGCCAGCAGCTTGGAAGGGTCAGATACGCAGTATTTT
CASSLEGSDTQYF
>TRBJ2-1|.|TRBV19|.
TGTGCCAGTAGTACTAGCACTTTCTACAATGAGCAGTTCTTC
CASSTSTFYNEQFF
>TRBJ1-1|.|TRBV7-3|.
TGTGCCAGCAGCTTACTGGCAGGAGCGAACACTGAAGCTTTCTTT
CASSLLAGANTEAFF
>TRBJ2-3|.|TRBV29-1|.
TGCAGCGTTGAGAGGGGATTGGATACGCAGTATTTT
CSVERGLDTQYF
>TRBJ2-2|.|TRBV14|TRBD2
TGTGCCAGCAGCCAAGTTCTAGCGGGGGCCGGGGAGCTGTTTTTT
CASSQVLAGAGELFF
>TRBJ1-2|.|TRBV4-1|TRBD1
TGCGCCAGCAGCGAGAGGACAGGGGGCTACTATGGCTACACCTTC
CASSERTGGYYGYTF
>TRBJ2-7|.|TRBV27|.
TGTGCCAGCAGTGCGACAAACTCCTACGAGCAGTACTTC
CASSATNSYEQYF
>TRBJ2-2|.|TRBV27|.
TGTGCCAGCAGTAGAATCCCCAGGGACACCGGGGAGCTGTTTTTT
CASSRIPRDTGELFF
>TRBJ2-7|once|TRBV5-1|.
TGCGCCAGCAGCTTCCGGGACATCTCCTACGAGCAGTACTTC
CASSFRDISYEQYF
>TRBJ2-7|.|TRBV27|TRBD2
TGTGCCAGCAGTCCTGGACTAGCGGGTACCTACGAGCAGTACTTC
CASSPGLAGTYEQYF
>TRBJ2-1|.|TRBV5-6|.
TGTGCCAGCACCCTCCGGACTATGGACCCCCCCTACAATGAGCAGTTCTTC
CASTLRTMDPPYNEQFF
>TRBJ1-2|.|TRBV4-1|.
TGCGCCAGCAGCCAAGTGGGCAGGGATAACTATGGCTACACCTTC
CASSQVGRDNYGYTF
>TRBJ1-3|.|TRBV4-1|.
TGCGCCAGCAGCCAAGATCCGGGGACTGGAAACACCATATATTTT
CASSQDPGTGNTIYF
>TRBJ2-5|.|TRBV28|.
TGTGCCAGCAGTCTAGGGTATGCAGAGACCCAGTACTTC
CASSLGYAETQYF
>TRBJ1-2|.|TRBV9|TRBD1
TGTGCCAGCAGCCCCTGGGACAGGACAACTAACTATGGCTACACCTTC
CASSPWDRTTNYGYTF
>TRBJ2-3|.|TRBV5-6|.
TGTGCCAGCAGCCGGACCGGGCAGGGGCCGGTGGGAGATACGCAGTATTTT
CASSRTGQGPVGDTQYF
>TRBJ1-5|.|TRBV6-1|.
TGTGCCAGCAGTGAACCCGGGGTCCCCAGCAATCAGCCCCAGCATTTT
CASSEPGVPSNQPQHF
>TRBJ1-2|.|TRBV5-6|TRBD1
TGTGCCAGCAGCTTGCTCAATCAACAGGGGTCCTATGGCTACACCTTC
CASSLLNQQGSYGYTF
>TRBJ2-7|.|TRBV10-3|.
TGTGCCATCAGTGAGAACGTCGGGAGTTGGAGCGAGCAGTACTTC
CAISENVGSWSEQYF
>TRBJ1-5|.|TRBV9|TRBD1
TGTGCCAGCAGCGTAGAAGGGACAGGGATTCAGCCCCAGCATTTT
CASSVEGTGIQPQHF
>TRBJ2-7|once|TRBV27|.
TGTGCCAGCAGTCGCGGGCGCGAGCAGTACTTC
CASSRGREQYF
>TRBJ2-3|.|TRBV4-3|.
TGCGCCAGCAGCCAAGATCTCGCAGATACGCAGTATTTT
CASSQDLADTQYF